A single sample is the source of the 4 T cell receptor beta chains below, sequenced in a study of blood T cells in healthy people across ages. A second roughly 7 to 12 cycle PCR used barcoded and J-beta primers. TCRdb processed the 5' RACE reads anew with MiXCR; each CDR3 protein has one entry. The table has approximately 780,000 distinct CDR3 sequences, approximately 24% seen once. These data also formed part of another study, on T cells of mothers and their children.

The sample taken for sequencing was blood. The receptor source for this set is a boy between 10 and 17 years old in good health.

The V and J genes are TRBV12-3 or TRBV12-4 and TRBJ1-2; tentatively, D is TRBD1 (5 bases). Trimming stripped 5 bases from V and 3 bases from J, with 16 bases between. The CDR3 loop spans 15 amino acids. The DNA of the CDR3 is TGTGCCAGCAGTCAGTACAGGAGACCGTACTATGGCTACACCTTC. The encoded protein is CASSQYRRPYYGYTF.

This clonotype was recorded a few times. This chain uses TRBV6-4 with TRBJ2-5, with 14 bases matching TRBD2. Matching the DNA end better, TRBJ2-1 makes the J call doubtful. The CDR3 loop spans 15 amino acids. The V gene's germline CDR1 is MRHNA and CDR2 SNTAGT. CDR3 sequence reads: CASRAGLAGGNEQFF. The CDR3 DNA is TGTGCCAGCAGAGCTGGACTAGCGGGGGGTAATGAGCAGTTCTTC.

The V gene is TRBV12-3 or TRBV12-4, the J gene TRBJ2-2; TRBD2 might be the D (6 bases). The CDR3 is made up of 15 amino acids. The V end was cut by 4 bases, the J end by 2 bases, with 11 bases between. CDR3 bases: TGTGCCAGCAGTTCCCCGGGGGATAACACCGGGGAGCTGTTTTTT. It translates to CASSSPGDNTGELFF.

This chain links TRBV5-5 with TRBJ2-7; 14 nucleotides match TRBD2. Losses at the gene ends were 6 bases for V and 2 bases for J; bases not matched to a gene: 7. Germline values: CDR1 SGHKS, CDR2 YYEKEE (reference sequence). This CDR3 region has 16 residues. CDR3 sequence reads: CASTEQGLAGAYEQYF. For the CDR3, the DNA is TGTGCCAGCACCGAGCAGGGACTAGCGGGAGCCTACGAGCAGTACTTC.